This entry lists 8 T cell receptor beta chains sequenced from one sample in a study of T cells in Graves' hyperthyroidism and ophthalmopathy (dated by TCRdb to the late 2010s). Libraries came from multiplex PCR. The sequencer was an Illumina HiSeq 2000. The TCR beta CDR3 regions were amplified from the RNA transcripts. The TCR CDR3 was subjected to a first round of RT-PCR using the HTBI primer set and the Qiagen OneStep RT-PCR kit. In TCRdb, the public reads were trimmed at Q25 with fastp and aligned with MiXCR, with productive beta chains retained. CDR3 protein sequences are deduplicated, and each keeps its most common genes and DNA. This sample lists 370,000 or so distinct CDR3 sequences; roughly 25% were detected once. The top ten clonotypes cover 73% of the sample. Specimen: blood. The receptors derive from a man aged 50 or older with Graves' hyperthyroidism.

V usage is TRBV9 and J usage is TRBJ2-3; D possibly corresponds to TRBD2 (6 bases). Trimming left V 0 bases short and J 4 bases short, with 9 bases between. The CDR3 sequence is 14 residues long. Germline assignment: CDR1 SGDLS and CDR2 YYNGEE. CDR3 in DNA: TGTGCCAGCAGCGTAGATCGGGAGTCAGATACGCAGTATTTT. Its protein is CASSVDRESDTQYF.

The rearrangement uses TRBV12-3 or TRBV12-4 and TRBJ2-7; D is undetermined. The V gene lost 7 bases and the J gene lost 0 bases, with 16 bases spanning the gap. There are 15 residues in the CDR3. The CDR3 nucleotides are TGTGCCAGCACCAGGCCCACATTAGCCTCCTACGAGCAGTACTTC. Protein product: CASTRPTLASYEQYF.

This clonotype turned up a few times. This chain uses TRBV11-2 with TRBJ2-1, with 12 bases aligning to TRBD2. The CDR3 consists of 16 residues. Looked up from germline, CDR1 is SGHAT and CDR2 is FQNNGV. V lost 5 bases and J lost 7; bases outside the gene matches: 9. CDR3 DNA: TGTGCCAGCAGCCTTTTGACTAGCGGGAGCAGGAATGAGCAGTTCTTC. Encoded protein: CASSLLTSGSRNEQFF. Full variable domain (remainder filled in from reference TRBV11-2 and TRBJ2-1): EAGVAQSPRYKIIEKRQSVAFWCNPISGHATLYWYQQILGQGPKLLIQFQNNGVVDDSQLPKDRFSAERLKGVDSTLKIQPAKLEDSAVYLCASSLLTSGSRNEQFFGPGTRLTVL.

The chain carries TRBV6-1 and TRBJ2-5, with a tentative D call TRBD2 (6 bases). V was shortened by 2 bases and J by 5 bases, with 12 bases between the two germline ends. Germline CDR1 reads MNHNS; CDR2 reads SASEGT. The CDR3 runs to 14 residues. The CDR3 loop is CASSESPGEETQYF. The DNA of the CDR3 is TGTGCCAGCAGTGAAAGTCCGGGAGAGGAGACCCAGTACTTC.

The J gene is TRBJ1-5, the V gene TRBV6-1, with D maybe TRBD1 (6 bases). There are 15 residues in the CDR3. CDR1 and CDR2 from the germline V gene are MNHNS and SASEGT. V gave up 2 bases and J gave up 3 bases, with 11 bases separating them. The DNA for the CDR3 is TGTGCCAGCAGTGAAAGGCAGGGGTTCAATCAGCCCCAGCATTTT. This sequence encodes CASSERQGFNQPQHF.

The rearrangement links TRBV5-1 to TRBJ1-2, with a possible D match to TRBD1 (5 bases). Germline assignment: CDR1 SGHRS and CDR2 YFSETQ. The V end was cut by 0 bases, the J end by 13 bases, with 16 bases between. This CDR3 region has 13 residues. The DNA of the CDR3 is TGCGCCAGCAGCTTGGAGGGACTCAAGAATCTCACCTTC. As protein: CASSLEGLKNLTF.

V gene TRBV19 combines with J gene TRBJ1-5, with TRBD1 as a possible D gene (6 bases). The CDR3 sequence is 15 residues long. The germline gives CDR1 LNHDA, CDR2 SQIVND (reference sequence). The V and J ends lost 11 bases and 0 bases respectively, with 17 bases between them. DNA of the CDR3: TGTGCCTCCTCCGGACAGACGGATAGCAATCAGCCCCAGCATTTT. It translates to CASSGQTDSNQPQHF.

The CDR3 protein is CASSKGLAGQDYNEQFF. The CDR3 coding sequence is TGCGCCAGCAGCAAGGGACTAGCGGGACAAGACTACAATGAGCAGTTCTTC. The V and J genes are TRBV5-1 and TRBJ2-1; 13 positions match TRBD2. V dropped 4 bases and J dropped 3; count of bases not matched to a gene: 7. There are 17 residues in the CDR3. The V gene's germline CDR1 is SGHRS and CDR2 YFSETQ.